Below, 19 T cell receptor beta chains from the same sample are listed, as sequenced in a study of CD8+CD57+ T cells in acquired aplastic anemia. CDR3 and TCR beta VDJ profiling relied on genomic DNA as the template. TCRdb called the reads again in MiXCR, with one record for every CDR3 protein. The data hold 120,000 or so distinct CDR3 sequences, with over 30% observed a single time. Previously, flow cytometry had revealed CD8+CD57+ cell expansion in the patients chosen for sequencing. The sequencing sample was made of sorted CD4+, CD8+, or CD8+CD57+ T cells (not recorded which) from PBMCs. The receptors were gathered from a human donor with aplastic anemia.

The rearrangement uses TRBV29-1 and TRBJ1-1; D might be TRBD1 (6 bases). Trimming stripped 8 bases from V and 2 bases from J, with 9 bases between. Germline V gives CDR1 SQVTM, CDR2 ANQGSEA. The CDR3 is made up of 11 amino acids. In DNA form, the CDR3 reads TGCAGCCCAGGGGCCAACACTGAAGCTTTCTTT. It is translated as CSPGANTEAFF.

Many counts were recorded for this clonotype. V usage is TRBV7-6 and J usage is TRBJ2-2; 7 bases align to TRBD2. The germline CDR1 and CDR2 sequences are SGHVS and FNYEAQ. The CDR3 covers 15 residues. The ends lost 1 base at V and 5 bases at J; junction bases unmatched: 4. This CDR3 reads CASSLDGTITGELFF. CDR3 nucleotide sequence: TGTGCCAGCAGCTTAGATGGGACTATAACCGGGGAGCTGTTTTTT.

This clonotype was seen many times. This rearrangement joins TRBV5-6 to TRBJ1-6; no definite D call. The CDR3 length is 14 residues. The germline V gene has CDR1 SGHDT and CDR2 YYEEEE. V lost 2 bases to trimming and J lost 8 bases, with 11 bases between them. CDR3 loop: CASSFRQADSPLHF. CDR3 in DNA: TGTGCCAGCAGCTTCCGACAAGCCGATTCACCCCTCCACTTT.

Only one count was recorded for this clonotype. J is TRBJ2-6 and V is TRBV9, with TRBD1 as a possible D gene (5 bases). In germline, CDR1 is SGDLS, CDR2 YYNGEE. Between the trimmed V and J ends, which lost 3 bases and 2 bases, there was a span of 9 bases. CDR3 length: 15 amino acids. The CDR3 DNA is TGTGCCAGCAGCGCGTCAGGGACTGGGGCCAACGTCCTGACTTTC. It translates to CASSASGTGANVLTF.

The chain combines TRBV7-8 with TRBJ1-2; TRBD1 aligns across 7 bases. The germline CDR1 and CDR2 sequences are SGHVS and FQNEAQ. The CDR3 consists of 16 residues. With V trimmed by 5 bases and J by 4 bases, 13 bases remained unmatched. This CDR3 is CASSRSTGQSSYGYTF. CDR3 bases: TGTGCCAGCAGCCGAAGTACGGGACAGAGTTCCTATGGCTACACCTTC.

This clonotype has only a few counts. A much larger clone lies one base from this, so it may be a read error. The chain recombines TRBV9 with TRBJ1-1; 7 nucleotides align to TRBD1. Per the germline V gene, CDR1 is SGDLS and CDR2 is YYNGEE. The CDR3 consists of 14 residues. CDR3 in DNA: TGTGCCAGCAGCGTAGAGGGGGCAAGCACTGAAGCTTCCTTT. It encodes CASSVEGASTEASF. Variable domain in full (rest from reference TRBV9 and TRBJ1-1): DSGVTQTPKHLITATGQRVTLRCSPRSGDLSVYWYQQSLDQGLQFLIQYYNGEERAKGNILERFSAQQFPDLHSELNLSSLELGDSALYFCASSVEGASTEASFGQGTRLTVV.

Turning to this clonotype: This could be a read error, since a much larger clone is one nucleotide away. The chain joins TRBV5-4 to TRBJ1-1; D remains ambiguous. The CDR3 is made up of 14 amino acids. V was pared by 4 bases and J by 7 bases, with 17 bases between. CDR1 is SGHNT, CDR2 YYREEE, per germline (reference sequence). CDR3 amino acids: CASSLTSRENEAFF. CDR3 coding DNA: TGTGCCAGCAGCCTAACTAGCCGAGAGAATGAAGCTTTCTTT.

This sequence joins TRBV7-9 and TRBJ1-6, with D possibly matching TRBD1 (5 bases). CDR3 length: 11 amino acids. From germline, CDR1 is SEHNR and CDR2 FQNEAQ (reference sequence). V lost 6 bases and J lost 15, with 12 bases in between. CDR3 coding DNA: TGTGCCAGCAGTTCTAGCGGGGGCCTCCACTTT. It is translated as CASSSSGGLHF.

The chain employs TRBV27 and TRBJ1-1; maybe TRBD1 (6 bases). Trimming stripped 3 bases from V and 2 bases from J, with 10 bases between. Germline V gene sequence: CDR1 MNHEY, CDR2 SMNVEV (reference sequence). The CDR3 totals 14 residues. The CDR3 region has the DNA TGTGCCAGCAGTTTTACGACAGGTAACACTGAAGCTTTCTTT. Amino acid sequence: CASSFTTGNTEAFF.

This clonotype was seen repeatedly, ten times or more. Written as DNA, the CDR3 is TGTGCCAGCAGCTTATGGGCCCGGGAATCGGACACTGAAGCTTTCTTT. It yields the protein CASSLWARESDTEAFF. The chain couples TRBV7-8 to TRBJ1-1; no definite D call. Trimming shortened V by 2 bases and J by 3 bases, and 16 bases separated the two germline ends. The CDR3 extends over 16 amino acids. Germline V CDR1 and CDR2: SGHVS, FQNEAQ.

The chain employs TRBV11-1 and TRBJ1-1; the D gene is possibly TRBD1 (6 bases). Trimming left V 5 bases short and J 1 base short, with 17 bases between. The germline V gene has CDR1 SGHAT and CDR2 FQDESV (reference sequence). The CDR3 spans 16 residues. The CDR3 nucleotides read TGTGCCAGCAGCCCCACAGGGAATGTGGGGAACACTGAAGCTTTCTTT. It specifies CASSPTGNVGNTEAFF.

This clonotype was counted many times. J is TRBJ2-5 and V is TRBV20-1, with D perhaps TRBD1 or TRBD2 (5 bases each). From germline, CDR1 is DFQATT and CDR2 SNEGSKA (reference sequence). CDR3 length: 12 amino acids. Trimming took off 4 bases at V and 4 bases at J, with 10 bases between the two ends. DNA for the CDR3: TGCAGTGCTATAGTGGGGGTAGAGACCCAGTACTTC. It is translated as CSAIVGVETQYF.

This clonotype was counted many times. The chain carries TRBV29-1 and TRBJ1-3; perhaps TRBD1 as D (5 bases). From germline, CDR1 is SQVTM and CDR2 ANQGSEA. V lost 5 bases, J lost 4 bases, and 15 bases lay in between. The CDR3 is made up of 14 amino acids. CDR3 bases: TGCAGCGTTCCCGGGGGAGGGGTAGGAAACACCATATATTTT. It is translated as CSVPGGGVGNTIYF.

This clonotype was seen at least ten times. The V and J genes are TRBV5-4 and TRBJ1-2; D may be TRBD1 (5 bases). The CDR3 totals 14 residues. V shed 5 bases and J shed 1 base, with 12 bases lying between them. CDR1 and CDR2 (germline): SGHNT, YYREEE (reference sequence). CDR3 sequence: CASRRVGVNYGYTF. Written as DNA, the CDR3 is TGTGCCAGCAGGCGTGTAGGGGTTAACTATGGCTACACCTTC.

On this clonotype: A junction end diverges from the germline sequence, so it may reflect a read error. DNA of the CDR3: TGTGCCGCCAGCAGAGAGCCCGTGAACACTGAAGCTTTCTTT. It encodes CAASREPVNTEAFF. The gene calls are TRBV15 and TRBJ1-1; D is uncertain. In germline, CDR1 is LNHNV, CDR2 YYDKDF (reference sequence). The CDR3 loop spans 14 amino acids.

V usage is TRBV7-8 and J usage is TRBJ2-1; 9 bases agree with TRBD1. From germline, CDR1 is SGHVS and CDR2 FQNEAQ. Trimming cost V 1 base and J 5 bases; bases outside gene matches: 0. This CDR3 is 14 amino acids long. CDR3 nucleotide sequence: TGTGCCAGCAGCTTAGGGGACAGGGACAATGAGCAGTTCTTC. This gives the protein CASSLGDRDNEQFF.

The chain links TRBV5-5 to TRBJ2-7; possibly TRBD1 for D (5 bases). The CDR3 is 15 residues long. With 4 bases removed from V and 1 base from J, the gap between germline ends came to 15 bases. Germline CDR1 and CDR2: SGHKS and YYEKEE (reference sequence). The CDR3 DNA sequence: TGTGCCAGCAGCATACATAGACAGTTGTCCTACGAGCAGTACTTC. This codes for CASSIHRQLSYEQYF.

V gene TRBV15 combines with J gene TRBJ2-5; possible D gene TRBD1, 5 bases. Germline CDR1 is LNHNV and CDR2 is YYDKDF (reference sequence). The CDR3 covers 15 residues. The V end was cut by 1 base, the J end by 3 bases, with 12 bases between. CDR3 sequence (DNA): TGTGCCACCAGCAGAGCTAGACAGCAGAAAGAGACCCAGTACTTC. Its protein is CATSRARQQKETQYF.

V gene TRBV7-2 combines with J gene TRBJ1-2; 10 bases match TRBD1. CDR3 length: 15 residues. The junction had 5 bases not matched to a gene; V was cut back by 4 bases and J by 3 bases. Germline V gives CDR1 SGHTA, CDR2 FQGNSA. The CDR3 nucleotides read TGTGCCAGCAGCTCGGGACAGGGGCGGGACTATGGCTACACCTTC. This translates into CASSSGQGRDYGYTF.